These 31 T cell receptor beta chains were all obtained from the same sample, sequenced in a study of blood T cell repertoires in COVID-19. Method: immunoSEQ multiplex PCR; TCRdb's copy keeps in-frame clones and lacks some. The table has 27,000 or so clones, about 90% seen once. Source material: peripheral blood. These receptors were collected from a woman aged 50 to 60 with active COVID-19.

The J gene is TRBJ1-5, the V gene TRBV6-6; 7 nucleotides match TRBD1. Germline CDR1 and CDR2: MNHNY and SVGAGI (reference sequence). V was clipped by 2 bases and J by 5 bases; unmatched bases: 9. The CDR3 has 16 amino acids. DNA of the CDR3: TGTGCCAGCAGTTACCTTGAATGGGACAGCGATCAGCCCCAGCATTTT. This encodes CASSYLEWDSDQPQHF.

V and J are TRBV24-1 and TRBJ1-5; the D is unclear. The ends were cut back, 3 bases at V and 4 bases at J, with 9 bases in the middle. The CDR3 runs 14 residues. Per germline, CDR1 KGHDR and CDR2 SFDVKD. The chain's CDR3 is CATSDPGENQPQHF. DNA of the CDR3: TGTGCCACCAGTGATCCTGGGGAGAATCAGCCCCAGCATTTT.

Comments on this clone: Other DNA sequences within the sample encode an identical CDR3. The V and J genes are TRBV19 and TRBJ2-7; TRBD1 agrees at 8 bases. There are 15 residues in the CDR3. With 1 base clipped from V and 0 bases from J, the junction kept 2 bases outside the gene matches. CDR1 LNHDA and CDR2 SQIVND come from the germline V gene (reference sequence). CDR3 sequence reads: CASSIGTGLSYEQYF. The CDR3 DNA sequence: TGTGCCAGTAGTATAGGGACAGGGCTCTCCTACGAGCAGTACTTC.

This clone was detected once. The DNA for the CDR3 is TGTGCCAGCAGCTTAGCGGGTGTGGGGGGAGCGGGTTACGAGCAGTACTTC. Encoded protein: CASSLAGVGGAGYEQYF. V usage is TRBV7-9 and J usage is TRBJ2-7, with D possibly being TRBD2 (6 bases). Germline V gene sequence: CDR1 SEHNR, CDR2 FQNEAQ (reference sequence). With 0 bases removed from V and 4 bases from J, the gap between germline ends came to 19 bases. The CDR3 runs 17 residues.

This clone was seen only a few times. The V gene is TRBV19, the J gene TRBJ1-5; a weak D match, TRBD1 (5 bases). Trimming removed 3 bases from V and 5 bases from J, with 8 bases in between. CDR1 and CDR2 from the germline V gene are LNHDA and SQIVND (reference sequence). The CDR3 has 13 amino acids. The CDR3 loop reads CASSMGRDQPQHF. The CDR3 bases are TGTGCCAGTAGTATGGGCAGGGATCAGCCCCAGCATTTT.

The rearrangement links TRBV3-1 (or the pseudogene TRBV3-2) to TRBJ2-1, with D possibly being TRBD2 (5 bases). The ends were cut back, 2 bases at V and 7 bases at J, with 12 bases in the middle. The CDR3 extends over 14 amino acids. CDR1 LGHDT and CDR2 YNNKEL come from the germline V gene (reference sequence). The CDR3 is CASSQRVRGNEQFF. DNA of the CDR3: TGTGCCAGCAGCCAACGGGTCCGCGGGAATGAGCAGTTCTTC.

The chain has TRBV28 and TRBJ2-1; 10 nucleotides align to TRBD2. V was clipped by 3 bases and J by 7 bases; unmatched bases: 3. CDR3 length equals 14 residues. The germline V gene has CDR1 MDHEN and CDR2 SYDVKM. The CDR3 region has the DNA TGTGCCAGCAGTTTCCCGGGACTAGCGAATGAGCAGTTCTTC. Its translation is CASSFPGLANEQFF. Full variable domain (outside the CDR3, taken from reference TRBV28 and TRBJ2-1): DVKVTQSSRYLVKRTGEKVFLECVQDMDHENMFWYRQDPGLGLRLIYFSYDVKMKEKGDIPEGYSVSREKKERFSLILESASTNQTSMYLCASSFPGLANEQFFGPGTRLTVL.

The chain links TRBV7-9 to TRBJ1-4, with TRBD1 matching 7 bases. There are 13 residues in the CDR3. The V gene's germline CDR1 is SEHNR and CDR2 FQNEAQ (reference sequence). The ends lost 1 base at V and 7 bases at J; junction bases unmatched: 0. The CDR3 sequence: CASSLGDSEKLFF. CDR3 nucleotides: TGTGCCAGCAGCTTAGGGGACAGTGAAAAACTGTTTTTT.

The CDR3 protein is CASSLGQNTGELFF. For the CDR3, the DNA is TGCGCCAGCAGCTTGGGTCAGAACACCGGGGAGCTGTTTTTT. J is TRBJ2-2 and V is TRBV5-1; D is unresolved. The CDR3 runs 14 residues. Germline-derived CDR1 and CDR2 are SGHRS and YFSETQ. Trimming left V 0 bases short and J 1 base short, with 4 bases between. Full variable domain (outside the CDR3, taken from reference TRBV5-1 and TRBJ2-2): KAGVTQTPRYLIKTRGQQVTLSCSPISGHRSVSWYQQTPGQGLQFLFEYFSETQRNKGNFPGRFSGRQFSNSRSEMNVSTLELGDSALYLCASSLGQNTGELFFGEGSRLTVL.

This clone turned up a few times. The chain couples TRBV29-1 to TRBJ1-1, with 7 nucleotides matching TRBD1. CDR1 and CDR2 from the germline V gene are SQVTM and ANQGSEA. With 4 bases clipped from V and 2 bases from J, the junction kept 7 bases outside the gene matches. The CDR3 contains 14 residues. The CDR3 nucleotides read TGCAGCGTTGTAGATAGACAGGGCAACACTGAAGCTTTCTTT. This codes for CSVVDRQGNTEAFF.

The chain recombines TRBV7-9 with TRBJ2-7; weak D call: TRBD1 (8 bases). This CDR3 is built from 16 residues. V dropped 3 bases and J dropped 5 bases, with 20 bases sitting between them. In germline, CDR1 is SEHNR, CDR2 FQNEAQ (reference sequence). The DNA of the CDR3 is TGTGCCAGCAGCTTTAGGGCTGGACAGGGAGGGGACGAGCAGTACTTC. Amino acid sequence: CASSFRAGQGGDEQYF.

This chain joins TRBV11-1 and TRBJ1-1; a weak D match, TRBD1 (6 bases). Germline CDR1 is SGHAT and CDR2 is FQDESV (reference sequence). V lost 7 bases, J lost 3 bases, and 15 bases lay in between. This CDR3 comprises 14 residues. CDR3 sequence reads: CASTPGGGHTEAFF. DNA for the CDR3: TGTGCCAGCACCCCTGGGGGGGGGCACACTGAAGCTTTCTTT.

This chain connects TRBV4-2 to TRBJ2-1; TRBD2 aligns across 8 bases. CDR1 and CDR2 from the germline V gene are LGHNA and YNFKEQ. Unmatched junction bases numbered 7, after V lost 2 bases and J lost 4 bases. CDR3 length equals 16 residues. The DNA for the CDR3 is TGTGCCAGCAGCCAATTAATCGGGAGGGGGTACAATGAGCAGTTCTTC. Translated: CASSQLIGRGYNEQFF.

The J gene is TRBJ1-1, the V gene TRBV10-3, with 7 bases identical to TRBD1. Germline loops: CDR1 ENHRY, CDR2 SYGVKD. The CDR3 has 13 amino acids. The junction had 3 bases not matched to a gene; V was cut back by 0 bases and J by 8 bases. The CDR3 DNA is TGTGCCATCAGTGAGTCAGGACAGGACGAAGCTTTCTTT. This translates into CAISESGQDEAFF.

This chain connects TRBV19 to TRBJ2-1, with TRBD2 matching 9 bases. V was pared by 3 bases and J by 5 bases, with 8 bases of the junction left unmatched. This CDR3 has 16 residues. CDR1 and CDR2 (germline): LNHDA, SQIVND (reference sequence). CDR3 in amino acids: CASSIRSSGADNEQFF. The DNA of the CDR3 is TGTGCCAGTAGTATCAGGTCTAGCGGGGCCGACAATGAGCAGTTCTTC.

The chain links TRBV15 to TRBJ2-7, with D maybe TRBD2 (7 bases). CDR1 is LNHNV, CDR2 YYDKDF, per germline (reference sequence). V dropped 4 bases and J dropped 0 bases, with 13 bases sitting between them. There are 15 residues in the CDR3. CDR3 sequence: CATSTRGGASYEQYF. The CDR3 DNA sequence: TGTGCCACCAGCACCCGAGGGGGGGCCTCCTACGAGCAGTACTTC.

The chain carries TRBV5-1 and TRBJ1-2; 11 bases align to TRBD1. Trimming cost V 5 bases and J 5 bases; bases outside gene matches: 11. From germline, CDR1 is SGHRS and CDR2 YFSETQ. The CDR3 covers 16 residues. The CDR3 protein is CASSIGQGAYWYGYTF. DNA for the CDR3: TGCGCCAGCAGTATAGGACAGGGGGCATATTGGTATGGCTACACCTTC.

The chain has TRBV27 and TRBJ1-4; D possibly corresponds to TRBD1 (5 bases). The CDR3 consists of 13 residues. Germline V gene sequence: CDR1 MNHEY, CDR2 SMNVEV (reference sequence). Trimming cost V 6 bases and J 5 bases, with 10 bases left between them. CDR3 region: CASRGAGNEKLFF. The DNA for the CDR3 is TGTGCCAGCAGAGGGGCGGGGAATGAAAAACTGTTTTTT.

This rearrangement joins TRBV2 to TRBJ1-1; a weak D match, TRBD1 (6 bases). Germline lookup yields CDR1 SNHLY and CDR2 FYNNEI. CDR3 length: 17 amino acids. V shed 6 bases and J shed 1 base, with 21 bases lying between them. The DNA for the CDR3 is TGTGCCAGCAGCGACAACCGGGACACGAACAAGAACACTGAAGCTTTCTTT. This sequence encodes CASSDNRDTNKNTEAFF.

The chain joins TRBV19 to TRBJ2-1, with 12 bases lining up with TRBD2. V shed 5 bases, J shed 3 bases, and the junction held 2 bases outside the gene matches. The CDR3 runs to 15 residues. Germline V lookup: CDR1 LNHDA, CDR2 SQIVND (reference sequence). CDR3 in amino acids: CASSQTSGSYNEQFF. The CDR3 DNA reads as TGTGCCAGTAGTCAGACTAGCGGGAGCTACAATGAGCAGTTCTTC.

The rearrangement links TRBV5-1 to TRBJ2-2, with 10 bases matching TRBD2. CDR3 size: 18 residues. The V segment lost 3 bases and the J segment 7 bases; nucleotides outside the gene matches: 15. The germline V gene has CDR1 SGHRS and CDR2 YFSETQ. The CDR3: CASSSQGGLAGAGGELFF. The CDR3 bases are TGCGCCAGCAGCTCCCAAGGGGGGCTAGCGGGAGCGGGCGGGGAGCTGTTTTTT.

The CDR3, as DNA: TGTGCCAGCAGTGCCCCAGCGGGGAGCTCCTACAATGAGCAGTTCTTC. This translates into CASSAPAGSSYNEQFF. The chain combines TRBV6-1 with TRBJ2-1, with 7 bases lining up with TRBD2. The CDR3 is 16 residues long. The germline V gene encodes CDR1 MNHNS and CDR2 SASEGT. Trimming cost V 4 bases and J 0 bases; bases outside gene matches: 6.

The V and J genes are TRBV27 and TRBJ2-7; possibly TRBD1 for D (6 bases). Trimming pared 3 bases from V and 0 bases from J, leaving 15 bases between. The CDR3 totals 16 residues. Germline loops: CDR1 MNHEY, CDR2 SMNVEV (reference sequence). CDR3: CASSFMTGRSSYEQYF. The CDR3 region has the DNA TGTGCCAGCAGTTTTATGACAGGCCGAAGCTCCTACGAGCAGTACTTC.

This clone was seen a few times. V usage is TRBV28 and J usage is TRBJ2-2; 7 bases map to TRBD1. CDR1 is MDHEN and CDR2 is SYDVKM in the germline V gene. The J segment lost 7 bases and the V segment lost 5 bases, leaving 13 bases of the junction unmatched. The CDR3 spans 16 residues. The CDR3 sequence is CASSASGQPKDGELFF. DNA for the CDR3: TGTGCCAGCAGTGCCTCGGGACAGCCCAAGGACGGGGAGCTGTTTTTT.

The table lists this clone with a few counts. This chain links TRBV7-8 with TRBJ2-2, with D perhaps TRBD1 (5 bases). Germline V CDR1 and CDR2: SGHVS, FQNEAQ. The CDR3 runs to 13 residues. Trimming stripped 6 bases from V and 4 bases from J, with 9 bases between. The CDR3 nucleotides read TGTGCCAGCAGTATTAGGGGCACCGGGGAGCTGTTTTTT. Protein sequence: CASSIRGTGELFF.

The CDR3 sequence: CASSLGVLNTGELFF. Written as DNA, the CDR3 is TGTGCCAGCAGCTTGGGAGTACTGAACACCGGGGAGCTGTTTTTT. The chain has TRBV7-7 and TRBJ2-2, with a tentative D call TRBD2 (5 bases). Between the trimmed V and J ends, which lost 3 bases and 1 base, there was a span of 9 bases. This CDR3 contains 15 residues. CDR1 and CDR2 from the germline V gene are SSHAT and FNYEAQ (reference sequence).

This rearrangement joins TRBV2 to TRBJ2-7; D perhaps matches TRBD2 (5 bases). V dropped 2 bases and J dropped 2 bases, with 13 bases sitting between them. The CDR3 totals 15 residues. Germline V gene lookup returns CDR1 SNHLY and CDR2 FYNNEI. CDR3 nucleotides: TGTGCCAGCAGTGAAACTTCAGGAGGTCCCTACGAGCAGTACTTC. Translated: CASSETSGGPYEQYF.

The rearrangement joins TRBV6-1 to TRBJ1-1; D remains ambiguous. The V and J ends lost 2 bases and 1 base respectively, with 2 bases between them. The CDR3 totals 12 residues. CDR1 is MNHNS, CDR2 SASEGT, per germline. The CDR3 spells CASSEQNTEAFF. CDR3 nucleotides: TGTGCCAGCAGTGAACAGAACACTGAAGCTTTCTTT.

The chain employs TRBV20-1 and TRBJ2-2; weak D call: TRBD2 (7 bases). This CDR3 has 18 amino acids. Trimming removed 3 bases from V and 5 bases from J, with 25 bases in between. Germline CDR1 and CDR2: DFQATT and SNEGSKA (reference sequence). Written as DNA, the CDR3 is TGCAGTGCTAGTACCGGCCAAACAGGCAGGGGACTAACCGGGGAGCTGTTTTTT. Protein product: CSASTGQTGRGLTGELFF.

This chain connects TRBV18 to TRBJ2-7; the D gene is possibly TRBD2 (5 bases). This CDR3 is 14 amino acids long. In germline, CDR1 is KGHSH, CDR2 LQKENI. The V end lost 3 bases, the J end lost 5 bases, and 14 bases lay between the germline ends. The CDR3 reads CASSPPGVGNEQYF. The CDR3 coding sequence is TGTGCCAGCTCACCTCCGGGCGTCGGGAACGAGCAGTACTTC.

The chain links TRBV27 to TRBJ2-7; D is perhaps TRBD1 (6 bases). CDR3 length: 14 residues. The V and J ends lost 7 bases and 7 bases respectively, with 20 bases between them. Germline V gene sequence: CDR1 MNHEY, CDR2 SMNVEV (reference sequence). CDR3 sequence: CASKRTVLFGEQYF. The CDR3 bases are TGTGCCAGCAAGAGGACAGTCCTCTTTGGGGAGCAGTACTTC.